This T cell receptor (beta chain) came from a study of monozygotic twins with inflammatory bowel disease. In regard to this clonotype: Its target is unknown.

Germline lookup yields CDR1 MGHRA and CDR2 YSYEKL. The CDR3 loop spans 16 amino acids. Study-level results: In these data, no single strong IBD-associated signal or clonotype received support.

TCRdb reprocessed the 5' RACE reads, with one entry per CDR3 protein and no DNA. With approximately 45,000 distinct CDR3 sequences in the sample, the ten largest clones hold 5.3%. The sequencing input was blood. The genes are TRBV4-1 and TRBJ2-5; TCRdb designates TRBD1, a call that cannot be tested without DNA. The TCR comes from a human donor with ulcerative colitis or Crohn's disease, or a healthy co-twin of an affected twin (not recorded which). This CDR3 reads CASSQGPGRFQETQYF.